The rows below give T cell receptor beta chains drawn from one sample of a study of Ad26.COV2.S vaccination and SARS-CoV-2 variants. Sequencing was performed with immunoSEQ multiplex PCR; in TCRdb, only in-frame clones are kept and a portion is missing. Altogether roughly 300,000 clones are present, around nine tenths being singletons, with the ten largest covering approximately 12%. The sample was peripheral blood, taken in a trial of Ad26.COV2.S vaccine versus placebo. These receptors came from a person aged 18 to 65 who received the Ad26.COV2.S COVID-19 vaccine or a placebo. CDR3s include the opening cysteine and the closing phenylalanine or tryptophan. The order of the fields is D gene, clone size, V gene, J gene, CDR3 protein, CDR3 DNA. D genes are given only for firm matches. Clone size appears in some rows only: once, few, many, or a class for an expanded clone.

>TRBD1|.|TRBV28|TRBJ1-2
CASSLGTGGLGYTF
TGTGCCAGCAGTTTGGGGACAGGGGGCCTTGGCTACACCTTC
>.|.|TRBV7-2|TRBJ2-7
CASSLGTGRYEQYF
TGTGCCAGCAGTCTTGGTACGGGCCGCTACGAGCAGTACTTC
>.|.|TRBV24-1|TRBJ1-1
CATSDLSANGAFF
TGTGCCACCAGTGATTTGTCAGCGAATGGGGCTTTCTTT
>.|.|TRBV27|TRBJ2-4
CASSPTVTTVTFSKNIQYF
TGTGCCAGCAGCCCTACGGTTACGACCGTGACTTTTTCCAAAAACATTCAGTACTTC
>TRBD2|.|TRBV2|TRBJ2-1
CASSESRLADHNEQFF
TGTGCCAGCAGTGAATCCCGGCTAGCGGACCACAATGAGCAGTTCTTC
>TRBD1|.|TRBV28|TRBJ1-4
CASSFRGLATNEKLFF
TGTGCCAGCAGTTTTAGGGGGCTTGCAACTAATGAAAAACTGTTTTTT
>TRBD1|.|TRBV6-1|TRBJ1-3
CASSEAPGTAGNTIYF
TGTGCCAGCAGTGAAGCGCCCGGGACAGCTGGAAACACCATATATTTT
>TRBD2|.|TRBV27|TRBJ2-7
CASSLRLAGANDQYF
TGTGCCAGCAGTCTACGACTAGCGGGGGCAAACGACCAGTACTTC
>.|few|TRBV18|TRBJ2-7
CASSLGRTYEQYF
TGTGCCAGCTCACTGGGACGGACCTACGAGCAGTACTTC
>.|.|TRBV5-4|TRBJ2-7
CASSTRLGLTVEQYF
TGTGCCAGCAGCACGCGACTTGGACTCACCGTCGAGCAGTACTTC
>.|.|TRBV6-6|TRBJ1-5
CASNIGGTNQPQHF
TGTGCCAGCAATATCGGGGGGACAAATCAGCCCCAGCATTTT
>.|.|TRBV27|TRBJ2-1
CASSSSPLSYNEQFF
TGTGCCAGCAGTTCGAGTCCCCTTTCCTACAATGAGCAGTTCTTC
>TRBD2|.|TRBV5-1|TRBJ2-7
CASSLISGSNEQYF
TGCGCCAGCAGCTTGATTAGCGGGAGTAACGAGCAGTACTTC
>.|.|TRBV2|TRBJ2-7
CASTPKGFSYEQYF
TGTGCCAGCACCCCGAAGGGGTTTTCCTACGAGCAGTACTTC
>.|.|TRBV28|TRBJ2-7
CASSFITYEQYF
TGTGCCAGCAGTTTCATCACCTACGAGCAGTACTTC
>.|.|TRBV4-3|TRBJ1-4
CASSQDRPAENEKLFF
TGCGCCAGCAGCCAAGATCGTCCGGCAGAGAATGAAAAACTGTTTTTT
>TRBD2|.|TRBV9|TRBJ2-1
CASSVGEQLAANEQFF
TGTGCCAGCAGCGTAGGGGAGCAACTAGCGGCAAATGAGCAGTTCTTC
>TRBD1|.|TRBV6-6|TRBJ1-5
CASSLDRGLAGNQPQHF
TGTGCCAGCAGTCTGGACAGGGGGTTGGCGGGGAATCAGCCCCAGCATTTT
>.|.|TRBV5-1|TRBJ2-5
CASSLIGGQETQYF
TGCGCCAGCAGCTTGATCGGGGGACAAGAGACCCAGTACTTC
>.|.|TRBV10-2|TRBJ2-7
CASSGTLPPYEQYF
TGCGCCAGCAGTGGGACTCTACCCCCCTACGAGCAGTACTTC
>.|.|TRBV11-2|TRBJ2-2
CASRGWSTGELFF
TGTGCCAGCAGGGGGTGGAGCACCGGGGAGCTGTTTTTT
>TRBD1|.|TRBV19|TRBJ1-5
CASSPNRGLQPQHF
TGTGCCAGTAGCCCGAACAGGGGGCTCCAGCCCCAGCATTTT
>TRBD1|.|TRBV5-1|TRBJ1-2
CASSLDTGGPSMFGGYTF
TGCGCCAGCAGCTTGGATACAGGGGGCCCCTCCATGTTCGGTGGCTACACCTTC
>.|.|TRBV19|TRBJ1-2
CASSPGPQGNGYTF
TGTGCCAGTAGTCCGGGGCCTCAGGGCAATGGCTACACCTTC